These 15 T cell receptor beta chains were all obtained from the same sample, sequenced in a study of beta chain features in type 1 diabetes (dated by TCRdb to the late 2010s). Library generation was performed with the immunoSEQ multiplex PCR assay. All of the isolated RNA was reverse transcribed with the High Capacity cDNA Reverse Transcription Kit, so expressed TCRB transcripts were sequenced. Sourced from immuneACCESS, this table was stored by TCRdb with only in-frame sequences that have V and J called. A share of the clones is absent; for the studies checked, an unresolved V gene accounts for under half, and the remainder has no known explanation. Counted in this sample were 400,000 to 550,000 clones; approximately 10% of them appeared once. The top ten clonotypes cover roughly 0.046% of the sample. Sequenced material: naive CD4+ T cells from blood. Read against the paper, the sample's cell subset or site label means: true naive CD4+ T cells. The receptor set was obtained from a woman aged 18-35 years in good health.

The V gene is TRBV4-3, the J gene TRBJ2-4; no clear D gene. The V gene lost 1 base and the J gene lost 0 bases, with 16 bases spanning the gap. Germline V lookup: CDR1 LGHNA, CDR2 YSLEER. This CDR3 has 18 amino acids. This CDR3 reads CASSQVGQYSLAKNIQYF. The CDR3 DNA is TGCGCCAGCAGCCAAGTAGGGCAGTATTCCTTAGCCAAAAACATTCAGTACTTC.

The V gene is TRBV7-9, the J gene TRBJ1-4; weak D call: TRBD1 (6 bases). V lost 7 bases to trimming and J lost 0 bases, with 21 bases between them. The germline V gene has CDR1 SEHNR and CDR2 FQNEAQ (reference sequence). This CDR3 region has 18 residues. The CDR3 protein is CASTHSRVTGSTNEKLFF. Written as DNA, the CDR3 is TGTGCCAGCACCCACTCTCGAGTGACAGGCTCAACTAATGAAAAACTGTTTTTT.

J is TRBJ2-7 and V is TRBV7-6, with TRBD2 matching over 8 bases. Germline V gene lookup returns CDR1 SGHVS and CDR2 FNYEAQ. The V and J ends lost 3 bases and 4 bases, in that order; junction bases with no gene match: 8. The CDR3 length is 15 residues. The CDR3 here is CASSFQAGASYEQYV. In DNA, the CDR3 is TGTGCCAGCAGCTTTCAAGCGGGGGCGTCATACGAGCAGTACGTC.

This clone appeared a few times. This sequence joins TRBV4-3 and TRBJ2-1; D may match TRBD1 or TRBD2 (5 bases each). CDR3 size: 15 residues. Trimming pared 0 bases from V and 4 bases from J, leaving 10 bases between. Germline-derived CDR1 and CDR2 are LGHNA and YSLEER. The CDR3 DNA reads TGCGCCAGCAGCCAAGAGAGACAGCGGTACAATGAGCAGTTCTTC. Encoded protein: CASSQERQRYNEQFF.

The rearrangement joins TRBV10-3 to TRBJ2-7, with 14 bases fitting TRBD2. CDR3 length: 16 residues. V dropped 3 bases and J dropped 3; count of bases not matched to a gene: 4. CDR1 and CDR2 (germline): ENHRY, SYGVKD. The CDR3 loop is CAISDPGLAGDYEQYF. The CDR3 DNA follows: TGTGCCATCAGTGACCCGGGACTAGCGGGAGACTACGAGCAGTACTTC.

This clone was recorded a few times. This sequence joins TRBV2 and TRBJ1-2; D is perhaps TRBD1 (5 bases). This CDR3 contains 13 residues. Germline CDR1 reads SNHLY; CDR2 reads FYNNEI. CDR3 protein: CAARRREMGGYTF. CDR3 nucleotide sequence: TGTGCAGCCCGACGCAGGGAGATGGGTGGCTACACCTTC.

The V and J genes are TRBV2 and TRBJ2-7; 9 bases align to TRBD1. In germline, CDR1 is SNHLY, CDR2 FYNNEI. This CDR3 spans 15 amino acids. Trimming cost V 10 bases and J 8 bases; bases outside gene matches: 18. In DNA, the CDR3 is TGTGCCACCCGGGACAGGGTAAAACTGGGTCAACAGCAGTACTTC. Translating it yields CATRDRVKLGQQQYF.

This chain connects TRBV4-1 to TRBJ1-3; 7 bases map to TRBD1. Per the germline V gene, CDR1 is MGHRA and CDR2 is YSYEKL. The CDR3 spans 15 residues. Trimming took 2 bases from V and 4 from J; bases not matched to a gene: 5. DNA of the CDR3: TGCGCCAGCAGCCAACTTACAGGGGTAGGAAACACCATATATTTT. It yields the protein CASSQLTGVGNTIYF.

The DNA for the CDR3 is TGTGCCAGCAGTGACCCCCGACAGGGAGGCAATTCACCCCTCCACTTT. It specifies CASSDPRQGGNSPLHF. The V gene is TRBV25-1, the J gene TRBJ1-6; 7 bases are a match to TRBD1. CDR3 length: 16 residues. Germline V gene lookup returns CDR1 MGHDK and CDR2 SYGVNS. V lost 3 bases to trimming and J lost 7 bases; unmatched junction nucleotides: 9.

The J gene is TRBJ2-7, the V gene TRBV7-2; 7 nucleotides align to TRBD1. The CDR3 runs 13 residues. Germline CDR1 is SGHTA and CDR2 is FQGNSA. V lost 5 bases and J lost 5; bases outside the gene matches: 6. This CDR3 is CASSRLDRDEQYV. In DNA form, the CDR3 reads TGTGCCAGCAGCCGTTTAGACAGGGACGAGCAGTACGTC.

This clone was seen only a few times. This rearrangement joins TRBV9 to TRBJ2-2; 8 bases align to TRBD2. The CDR3 totals 16 residues. The V gene's germline CDR1 is SGDLS and CDR2 YYNGEE. V lost 3 bases and J lost 2; bases outside the gene matches: 6. The CDR3 DNA sequence: TGTGCCAGCAGCGCCCGACTAGCGACTAACACCGGGGAGCTGTTTTTT. Translated: CASSARLATNTGELFF.

The V gene is TRBV5-1, the J gene TRBJ2-3, with D unclear. V was trimmed by 2 bases and J by 2 bases, leaving 9 bases between them. The CDR3 is made up of 14 amino acids. Germline assignment: CDR1 SGHRS and CDR2 YFSETQ. In nucleotides, the CDR3 is TGCGCCAGCAGCTTCGCGGAGTCCACAGATACGCAGTATTTT. Its translation: CASSFAESTDTQYF.

There are a few counts of this clone. The chain joins TRBV7-3 to TRBJ2-2, with TRBD1 identical over 8 bases. The CDR3 runs 17 residues. The germline V gene has CDR1 SGHTA and CDR2 FQGTGA. Losses at the gene ends were 4 bases for V and 7 bases for J; bases not matched to a gene: 14. CDR3 protein: CASSSNQGAYLYGELFF. CDR3 bases: TGTGCCAGCAGCTCAAACCAGGGGGCCTACCTTTACGGGGAGCTGTTTTTT.

This chain links TRBV2 with TRBJ2-4; a weak D match, TRBD1 (5 bases). The CDR3 contains 15 residues. Trimming shortened V by 5 bases and J by 5 bases, and 16 bases separated the two germline ends. Germline CDR1 SNHLY, CDR2 FYNNEI. CDR3 DNA: TGTGCCAGCAGTAGAGTTCCAGGGTCCCAAAACATTCAGTACTTC. Translated: CASSRVPGSQNIQYF.

This clone was detected once. The V gene is TRBV19, the J gene TRBJ1-2; possibly TRBD1 for D (6 bases). V shed 7 bases and J shed 3 bases, with 15 bases lying between them. The CDR3 loop spans 14 amino acids. Germline CDR1 reads LNHDA; CDR2 reads SQIVND (reference sequence). The CDR3 nucleotides read TGTGCCAGTAAGTCAGGCACAGGGCACTATGGCTACACCTTC. Protein sequence: CASKSGTGHYGYTF. The full variable domain, rest sourced from reference TRBV19 and TRBJ1-2, is DGGITQSPKYLFRKEGQNVTLSCEQNLNHDAMYWYRQDPGQGLRLIYYSQIVNDFQKGDIAEGYSVSREKKESFPLTVTSAQKNPTAFYLCASKSGTGHYGYTFGSGTRLTVV.